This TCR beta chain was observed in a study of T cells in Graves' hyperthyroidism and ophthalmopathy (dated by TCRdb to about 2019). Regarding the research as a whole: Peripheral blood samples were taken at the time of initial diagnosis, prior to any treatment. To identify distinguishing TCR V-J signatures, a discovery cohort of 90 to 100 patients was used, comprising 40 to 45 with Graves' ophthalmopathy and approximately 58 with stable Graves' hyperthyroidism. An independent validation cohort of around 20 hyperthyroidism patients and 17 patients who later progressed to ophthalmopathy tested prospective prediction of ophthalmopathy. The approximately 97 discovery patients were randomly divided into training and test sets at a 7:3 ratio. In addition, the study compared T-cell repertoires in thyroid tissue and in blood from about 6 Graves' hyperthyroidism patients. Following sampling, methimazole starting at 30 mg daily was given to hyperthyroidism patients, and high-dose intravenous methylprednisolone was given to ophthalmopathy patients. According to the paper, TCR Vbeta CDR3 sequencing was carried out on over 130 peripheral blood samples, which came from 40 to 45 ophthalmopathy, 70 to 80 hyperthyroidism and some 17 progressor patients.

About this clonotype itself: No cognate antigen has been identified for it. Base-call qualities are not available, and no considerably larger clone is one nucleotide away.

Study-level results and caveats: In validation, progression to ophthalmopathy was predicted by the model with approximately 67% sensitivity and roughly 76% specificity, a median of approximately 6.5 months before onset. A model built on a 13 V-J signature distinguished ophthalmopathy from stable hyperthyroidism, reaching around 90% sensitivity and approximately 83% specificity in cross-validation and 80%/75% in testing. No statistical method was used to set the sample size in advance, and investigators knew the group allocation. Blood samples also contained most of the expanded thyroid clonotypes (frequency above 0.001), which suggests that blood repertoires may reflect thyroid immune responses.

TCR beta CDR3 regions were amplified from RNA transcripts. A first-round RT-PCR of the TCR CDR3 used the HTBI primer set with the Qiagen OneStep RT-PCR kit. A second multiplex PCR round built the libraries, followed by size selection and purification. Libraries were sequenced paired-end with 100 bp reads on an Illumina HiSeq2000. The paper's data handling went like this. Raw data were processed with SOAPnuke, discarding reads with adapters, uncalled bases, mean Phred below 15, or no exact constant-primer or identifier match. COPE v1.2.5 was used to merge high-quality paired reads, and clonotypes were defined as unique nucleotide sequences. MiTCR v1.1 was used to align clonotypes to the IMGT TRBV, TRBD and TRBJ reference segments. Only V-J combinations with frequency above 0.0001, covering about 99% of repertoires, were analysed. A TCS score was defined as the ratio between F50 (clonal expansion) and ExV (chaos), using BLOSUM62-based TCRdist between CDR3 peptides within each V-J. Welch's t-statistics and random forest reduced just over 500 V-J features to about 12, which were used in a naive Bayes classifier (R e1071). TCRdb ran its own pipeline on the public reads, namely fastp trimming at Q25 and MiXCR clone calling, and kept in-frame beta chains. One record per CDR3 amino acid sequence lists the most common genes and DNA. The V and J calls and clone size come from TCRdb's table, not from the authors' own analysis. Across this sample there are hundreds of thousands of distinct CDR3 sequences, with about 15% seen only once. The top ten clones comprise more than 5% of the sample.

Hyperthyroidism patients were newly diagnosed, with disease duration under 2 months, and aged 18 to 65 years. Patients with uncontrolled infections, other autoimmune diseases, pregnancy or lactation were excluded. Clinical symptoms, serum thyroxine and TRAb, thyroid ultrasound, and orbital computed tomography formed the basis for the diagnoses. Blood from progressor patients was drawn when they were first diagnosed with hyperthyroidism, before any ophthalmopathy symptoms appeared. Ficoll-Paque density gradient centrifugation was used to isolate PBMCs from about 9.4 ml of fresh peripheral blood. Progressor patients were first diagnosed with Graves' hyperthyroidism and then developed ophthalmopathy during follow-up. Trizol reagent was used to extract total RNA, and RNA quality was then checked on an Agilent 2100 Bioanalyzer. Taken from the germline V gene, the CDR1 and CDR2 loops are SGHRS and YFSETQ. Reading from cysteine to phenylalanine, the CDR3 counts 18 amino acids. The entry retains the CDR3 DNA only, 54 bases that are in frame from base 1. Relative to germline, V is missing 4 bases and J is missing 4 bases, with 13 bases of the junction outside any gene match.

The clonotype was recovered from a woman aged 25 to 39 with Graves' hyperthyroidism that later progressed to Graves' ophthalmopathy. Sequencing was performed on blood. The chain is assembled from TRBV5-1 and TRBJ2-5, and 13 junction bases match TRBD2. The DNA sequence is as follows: TGCGCCAGCAGCAGGGGACTAGCGGGATCCCCCGCGGGAGAGACCCAGTACTTC. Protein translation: CASSRGLAGSPAGETQYF.